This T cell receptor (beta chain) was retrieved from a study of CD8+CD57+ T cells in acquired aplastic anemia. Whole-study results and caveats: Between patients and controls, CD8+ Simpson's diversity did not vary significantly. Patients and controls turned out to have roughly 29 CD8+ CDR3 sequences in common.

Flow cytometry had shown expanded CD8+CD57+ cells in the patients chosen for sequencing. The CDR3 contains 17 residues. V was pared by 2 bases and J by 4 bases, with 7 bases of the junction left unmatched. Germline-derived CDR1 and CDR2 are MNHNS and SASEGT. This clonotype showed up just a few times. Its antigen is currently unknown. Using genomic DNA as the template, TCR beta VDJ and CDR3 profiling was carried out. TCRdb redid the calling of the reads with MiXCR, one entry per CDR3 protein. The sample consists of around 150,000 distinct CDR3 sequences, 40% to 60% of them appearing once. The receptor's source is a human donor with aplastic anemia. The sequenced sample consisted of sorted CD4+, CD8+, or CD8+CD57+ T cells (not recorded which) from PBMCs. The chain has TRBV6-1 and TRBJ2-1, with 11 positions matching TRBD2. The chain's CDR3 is CASSERVGTSGYNEQFF. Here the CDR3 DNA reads TGTGCCAGCAGTGAAAGGGTTGGGACTAGCGGATACAATGAGCAGTTCTTC.